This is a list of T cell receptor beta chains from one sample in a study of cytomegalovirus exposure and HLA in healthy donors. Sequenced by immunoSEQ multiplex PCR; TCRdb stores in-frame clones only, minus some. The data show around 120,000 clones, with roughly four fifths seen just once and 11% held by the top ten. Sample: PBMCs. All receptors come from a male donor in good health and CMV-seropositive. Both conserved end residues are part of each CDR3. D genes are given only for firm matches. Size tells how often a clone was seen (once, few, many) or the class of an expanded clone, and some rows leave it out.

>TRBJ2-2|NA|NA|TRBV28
CASNQDREGLNTGELFF
TGTGCCAGCAACCAGGACAGGGAGGGACTCAACACCGGGGAGCTGTTTTTT
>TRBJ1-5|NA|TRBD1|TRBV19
CATTGGNQPQHF
TGTGCCACCACAGGGGGCAATCAGCCCCAGCATTTT
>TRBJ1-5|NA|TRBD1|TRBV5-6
CASSLGTGSNQPQHF
TGTGCCAGCAGCCTTGGGACAGGCAGCAATCAGCCCCAGCATTTT
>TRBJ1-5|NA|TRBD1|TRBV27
CASSSPRDRGLDF
TGTGCCAGCAGCTCGCCGCGGGACAGGGGCCTGGATTTT
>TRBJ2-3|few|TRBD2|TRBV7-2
CASSLFASGRNSPDTQYF
TGTGCCAGCAGCTTATTTGCTAGCGGGAGGAATAGCCCAGATACGCAGTATTTT
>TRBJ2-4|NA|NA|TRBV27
CASSLGTLAKNSQYF
TGTGCCAGCAGTTTGGGGACTTTAGCCAAAAACAGTCAGTACTTC
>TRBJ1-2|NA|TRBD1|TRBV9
CASSALQGVGYGYTF
TGTGCCAGCAGCGCCTTACAGGGGGTTGGCTATGGCTACACCTTC
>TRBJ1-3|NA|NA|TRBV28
CASSTHPRSENTIYF
TGTGCCAGCAGCACCCACCCTAGAAGCGAAAACACCATATATTTT
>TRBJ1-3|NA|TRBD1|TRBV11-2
CASSLDEGGQGTSGNTIYF
TGTGCCAGCAGCTTAGATGAGGGGGGACAGGGGACTTCTGGAAACACCATATATTTT
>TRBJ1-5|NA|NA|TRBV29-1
CSVFRDPNGPQHF
TGCAGCGTTTTCCGGGATCCCAATGGACCCCAGCATTTT
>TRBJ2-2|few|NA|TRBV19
CASSMRRGTGELFF
TGTGCCAGTAGTATGCGACGCGGCACCGGGGAGCTGTTTTTT
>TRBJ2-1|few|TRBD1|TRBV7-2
CASSSSGQGVREFF
TGTGCCAGCAGCTCCTCGGGACAGGGCGTGAGGGAGTTCTTC
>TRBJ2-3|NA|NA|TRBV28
CASTEDGPADTQYF
TGTGCCAGCACCGAGGATGGTCCGGCAGATACGCAGTATTTT
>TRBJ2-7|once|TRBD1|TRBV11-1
CASSVDRVTTFEQYF
TGTGCCAGCAGCGTAGACAGGGTCACGACGTTCGAGCAGTACTTC
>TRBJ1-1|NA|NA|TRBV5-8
CASRGSGRLAFF
TGTGCCAGCAGAGGGTCCGGGAGGCTAGCTTTCTTT
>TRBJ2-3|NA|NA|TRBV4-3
CASSQGTTFSTDTQYF
TGCGCCAGCAGCCAAGGAACGACTTTTAGCACAGATACGCAGTATTTT
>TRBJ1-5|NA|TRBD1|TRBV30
CAWEGAGNQPQHF
TGTGCCTGGGAGGGGGCAGGGAATCAGCCCCAGCATTTT
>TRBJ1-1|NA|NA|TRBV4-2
CASSQDLTDLPNTEAFF
TGTGCCAGCAGCCAAGATCTCACAGACCTTCCGAACACTGAAGCTTTCTTT
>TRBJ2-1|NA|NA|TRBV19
CASSQRVNEQFF
TGTGCCAGTAGTCAGCGGGTTAATGAGCAGTTCTTC
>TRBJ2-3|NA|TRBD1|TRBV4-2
CASSQDGQGATDTQYF
TGTGCCAGCAGCCAAGATGGTCAGGGGGCGACAGATACGCAGTATTTT
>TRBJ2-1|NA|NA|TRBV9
CASSVNGYNEQFF
TGTGCCAGCAGCGTCAACGGGTACAATGAGCAGTTCTTC
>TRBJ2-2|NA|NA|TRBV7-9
CASSHFEKTNTGELFF
TGTGCCAGCAGCCACTTCGAAAAGACGAACACCGGGGAGCTGTTTTTT
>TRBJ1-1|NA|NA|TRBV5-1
CASAGGPRSVNTEAFF
TGCGCCAGCGCCGGGGGTCCCCGGAGTGTGAACACTGAAGCTTTCTTT
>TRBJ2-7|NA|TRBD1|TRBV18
CASSPGQTYEQYF
TGTGCCAGCTCACCGGGACAGACCTACGAGCAGTACTTC
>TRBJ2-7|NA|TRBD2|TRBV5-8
CASSLRLAGAPYEQYF
TGTGCCAGCAGCTTAAGACTAGCGGGAGCACCCTACGAGCAGTACTTC
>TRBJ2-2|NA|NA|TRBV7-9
CASSSSPGITNTGELFF
TGTGCCAGCAGCTCCAGCCCAGGGATCACAAACACCGGGGAGCTGTTTTTT
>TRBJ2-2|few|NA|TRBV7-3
CASSLNWQTGELFF
TGTGCCAGCAGCCTAAATTGGCAAACCGGGGAGCTGTTTTTT
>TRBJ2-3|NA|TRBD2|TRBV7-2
CASSLAPSGRATDTQYF
TGTGCCAGCAGCTTAGCCCCTAGCGGGAGGGCCACAGATACGCAGTATTTT
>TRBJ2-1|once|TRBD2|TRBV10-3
CAISRVGTSGNEQFF
TGTGCCATCAGCCGAGTCGGGACTAGCGGTAATGAGCAGTTCTTC
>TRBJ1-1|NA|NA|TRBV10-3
CAITQGRNTEAFF
TGTGCCATCACGCAGGGTCGGAACACTGAAGCTTTCTTT
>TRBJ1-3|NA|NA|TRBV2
CASSVAPGFTGNTIYF
TGTGCCAGCAGTGTAGCCCCAGGGTTCACTGGAAACACCATATATTTT
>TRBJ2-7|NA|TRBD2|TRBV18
CASSPLTSGSLEAYEQYF
TGTGCCAGCTCACCACTAACTAGCGGGAGTCTTGAGGCCTACGAGCAGTACTTC
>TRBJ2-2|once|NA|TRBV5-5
CASSLVSGELFF
TGTGCCAGCAGCTTGGTATCCGGGGAGCTGTTTTTT
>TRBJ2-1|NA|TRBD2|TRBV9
CASRGRANEQFF
TGTGCCAGCAGGGGGAGGGCTAATGAGCAGTTCTTC
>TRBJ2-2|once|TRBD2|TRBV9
CASSVSMGLADTGELFF
TGTGCCAGCAGCGTTTCAATGGGACTAGCGGACACCGGGGAGCTGTTTTTT
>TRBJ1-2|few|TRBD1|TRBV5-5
CASSSAQGAGGYTF
TGTGCCAGCAGCTCCGCACAGGGGGCGGGGGGCTACACCTTC
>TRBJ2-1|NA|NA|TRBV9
CASSVATGFGGRTYNEQFF
TGTGCCAGCAGCGTAGCTACGGGATTCGGGGGACGGACCTACAATGAGCAGTTCTTC
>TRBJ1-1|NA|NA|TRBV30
CAWREGTEAFF
TGTGCCTGGAGGGAGGGAACTGAAGCTTTCTTT
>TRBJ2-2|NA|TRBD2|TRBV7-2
CASSSRPSGRTGELFF
TGTGCCAGCAGCTCAAGACCTAGCGGGAGGACCGGGGAGCTGTTTTTT
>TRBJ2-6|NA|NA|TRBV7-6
CASSTFGQTKTGANGLTF
TGTGCCAGCAGTACCTTCGGACAGACTAAGACTGGGGCCAACGGCCTGACTTTC
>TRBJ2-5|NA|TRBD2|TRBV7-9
CASSQSGRAGETQYF
TGTGCCAGCAGCCAAAGCGGGAGGGCCGGAGAGACCCAGTACTTC
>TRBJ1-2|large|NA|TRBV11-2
CASSLDQGGQNYGYTF
TGTGCCAGCAGCTTAGATCAGGGCGGCCAGAACTATGGCTACACCTTC
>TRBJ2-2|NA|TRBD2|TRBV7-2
CASSFLAENTGELFF
TGTGCCAGCAGCTTCCTAGCGGAGAACACCGGGGAGCTGTTTTTT
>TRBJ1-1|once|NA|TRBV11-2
CASSSGWGGPVTEAFF
TGTGCCAGCAGCTCCGGCTGGGGGGGGCCGGTGACTGAAGCTTTCTTT
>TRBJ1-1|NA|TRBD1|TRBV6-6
CASSWTGTEAFF
TGTGCCAGCAGTTGGACAGGTACTGAAGCTTTCTTT
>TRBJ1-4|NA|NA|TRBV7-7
CASSSPLTGNEKLFF
TGTGCTAGCAGCTCCCCCCTCACAGGAAACGAAAAACTGTTTTTT
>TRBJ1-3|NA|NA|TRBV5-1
CASSLGGENSGNTIYF
TGCGCCAGCAGCCTAGGCGGAGAGAACTCTGGAAACACCATATATTTT
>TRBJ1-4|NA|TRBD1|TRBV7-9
CASSRTGDEKLFF
TGTGCCAGCAGCCGGACAGGGGATGAAAAACTGTTTTTT
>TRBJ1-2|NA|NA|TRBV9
CASSVETVRGYTF
TGTGCCAGCAGCGTAGAGACGGTGCGGGGCTACACCTTC
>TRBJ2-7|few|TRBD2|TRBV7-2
CASSPGGATSYEQYF
TGTGCCAGCAGCCCGGGGGGGGCGACTTCCTACGAGCAGTACTTC
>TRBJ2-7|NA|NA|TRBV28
CASSPPGRLPYEQYF
TGTGCCAGCAGTCCCCCAGGGAGGTTACCCTACGAGCAGTACTTC
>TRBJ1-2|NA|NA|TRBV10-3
CAISESTRGQLSYGYTF
TGTGCCATCAGTGAGTCGACTCGAGGACAACTGTCCTATGGCTACACCTTC
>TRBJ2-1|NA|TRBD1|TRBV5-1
CASSLTGGQSSYNEQFF
TGCGCCAGCAGCCTAACAGGGGGCCAGAGCTCCTACAATGAGCAGTTCTTC